This T cell receptor beta chain was recovered during a study of blood T cell repertoires in COVID-19. The protocol was immunoSEQ multiplex PCR, while the TCRdb copy is restricted to in-frame clones and leaves out a portion. Found here are 70,000 to 80,000 clones, more than 80% of them singletons; the top ten hold 35%. CDR3 length: 12 amino acids. CDR1 SNHLY and CDR2 FYNNEI come from the germline V gene. A remark on this clone: Mismatch with germline at one junction end may stem from a read error.

V usage is TRBV2 and J usage is TRBJ2-7; the D is unclear. The sequenced sample was peripheral blood. The sequence came from a woman older than 75 with active or convalescent COVID-19. CDR3 sequence: CASSEESAAPRF. CDR3 DNA sequence: TGTGCCAGCAGTGAAGAAAGCGCGGCCCCGAGATTC.